This TCR beta chain originates from a study of blood T cell repertoires in COVID-19. Study-wide background: Sources were T cells, B-cell-depleted T cells, or PBMCs; the material itself was cDNA or gDNA.

In the authors' methods: Reference gene primer amplification gave estimated nucleated cell counts. Sequencing was performed with immunoSEQ multiplex PCR; in TCRdb, only in-frame clones are kept and a portion is missing. V, J and clone size reflect that table, while D and trimming were determined from the DNA. In the table there are under 50,000 clones, about 88% of which are singletons. This receptor was taken from a man between 65 and 79 years old with active COVID-19. Sequencing was performed on peripheral blood.

The CDR3 here is CATSRGLAGVNEQFF. The CDR3 DNA is TGTGCCACCAGCAGGGGACTAGCGGGAGTGAATGAGCAGTTCTTC. The chain is built from TRBV15 and TRBJ2-1, with 14 bases fitting TRBD2. J gave up 7 bases and V 3 bases, and 2 bases lay outside the gene matches. The germline V gene has CDR1 LNHNV and CDR2 YYDKDF (reference sequence). The CDR3 has 15 amino acids.